The source of this T cell receptor (beta chain) is a study of cytomegalovirus exposure and HLA in healthy donors. Study-level findings and limits: Most TCR sequences were rare, but some public TCRs occurred in many donors.

PCR involved 60 Vbeta and 13 Jbeta primers. This table comes from immunoSEQ multiplex PCR, and its TCRdb copy is limited to in-frame clones, with some not included. This sample carries 100,000 or so clones, approximately 72% of them seen once, and the ten largest clones take approximately 2.2%. As regards this clone: Its antigen is unknown.

This clonotype was sampled from a man aged 25 to 45 in good health and CMV-seronegative. Sequenced sample: PBMCs.

Here the CDR3 reads CASSPLSSGRANEQFF. Written as DNA, the CDR3 is TGTGCCAGCAGCCCTCTCTCTAGCGGGAGGGCCAATGAGCAGTTCTTC. The chain uses TRBV27 and TRBJ2-1; 12 bases are a match to TRBD2. In germline, CDR1 is MNHEY, CDR2 SMNVEV (reference sequence). This CDR3 is built from 16 residues. The trim removed 6 bases at V and 6 bases at J, leaving 9 bases unmatched.